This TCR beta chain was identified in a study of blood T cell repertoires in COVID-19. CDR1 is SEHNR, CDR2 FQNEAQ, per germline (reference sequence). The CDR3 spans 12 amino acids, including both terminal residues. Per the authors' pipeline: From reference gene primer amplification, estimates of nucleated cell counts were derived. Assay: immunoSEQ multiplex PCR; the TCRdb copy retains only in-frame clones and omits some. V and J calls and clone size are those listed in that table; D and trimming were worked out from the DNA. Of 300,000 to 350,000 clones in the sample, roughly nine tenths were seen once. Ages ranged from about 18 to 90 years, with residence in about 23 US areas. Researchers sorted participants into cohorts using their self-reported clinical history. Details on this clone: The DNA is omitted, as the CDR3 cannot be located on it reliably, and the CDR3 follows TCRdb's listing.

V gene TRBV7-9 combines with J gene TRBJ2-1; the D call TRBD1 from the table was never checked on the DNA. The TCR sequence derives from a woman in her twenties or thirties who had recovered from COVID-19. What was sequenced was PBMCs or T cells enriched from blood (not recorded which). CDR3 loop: CASSWGQGSLFF.